This T cell receptor (beta chain) is drawn from a study of memory CD4+ T cells and cytomegalovirus serostatus. General study findings and limits: Suggested: most of the CMV-linked TCR signature lies in CD4+ memory cells.

The sort gate was single viable CD3+CD4+CD8-CD45RO+ cells for memory CD4+ T cells. In the original analysis: After removing out-of-frame reads, around 2.2 million distinct TCRbeta sequences remained. This table comes from immunoSEQ multiplex PCR, and its TCRdb copy is limited to in-frame clones, with some not included. V and J calls and clone size are as listed in that table; D and trimming were resolved from the DNA. Counted here are approximately 47,000 clones, roughly 78% occurring once; the ten biggest clones make up approximately 0.78%. Comments on this clone: As yet, its antigen is unknown.

Between the trimmed V and J ends, which lost 6 bases and 5 bases, there was a span of 13 bases. CDR1 and CDR2 (germline): ENHRY, SYGVKD. This CDR3 comprises 13 residues. The sequence was obtained from an adult in good health and CMV-seronegative. Sequenced sample: memory CD4+ T cells from blood. V usage is TRBV10-3 and J usage is TRBJ2-5; D assignment may be TRBD1 or TRBD2 (6 bases each). CDR3 coding DNA: TGTGCCATCAGGAACAGGGCGGGGGAGACCCAGTACTTC. This translates into CAIRNRAGETQYF.